This TCR beta chain is drawn from a study of cytomegalovirus exposure and HLA in healthy donors. Study at large: It was reported in a later analysis that the approximately 120 validation repertoires used the same platform as the 666 first-cohort repertoires. General study results and limits: Cytomegalovirus-associated status was assigned to approximately 160 TCR beta chains. Confirmation was obtained in vitro that a few CMV-associated chains are specific for CMV antigens. A classifier reportedly called cytomegalovirus status with high sensitivity and specificity.

Details on this clone: Antigen specificity is unknown.

Sequencing was performed with immunoSEQ multiplex PCR; in TCRdb, only in-frame clones are kept and a portion is missing. The table lists some 210,000 clones, approximately 82% of them singletons, with roughly 5.5% in the top ten. Trimming cost V 1 base and J 4 bases, with 14 bases left between them. Germline V gene data show CDR1 as SGHRS and CDR2 as YFSETQ. CDR3 size: 15 residues. The chain combines TRBV5-1 with TRBJ1-2, with D possibly being TRBD1 (6 bases). This sequence originates from a woman between 18 and 30 years old in good health and CMV-seronegative. The sample consisted of PBMCs. The CDR3 spells CASSLLTGGGYGYTF. DNA for the CDR3: TGCGCCAGCAGCTTGTTAACAGGAGGGGGCTATGGCTACACCTTC.